These T cell receptor beta chains were read from a single sample in a study of blood T cell repertoires in COVID-19. The assay was immunoSEQ multiplex PCR, and TCRdb's table has in-frame clones only and misses some. The table shows around 94,000 clones, with about 80% occurring only once. The material sequenced was peripheral blood. The receptors were gathered from a man between 60 and 75 years old with acute or convalescent COVID-19. The CDR3 runs from the conserved cysteine through the conserved F or W. Each record gives: V gene, D gene, clone size, J gene, CDR3 protein, CDR3 DNA. A D gene is named only where the DNA matches it firmly. Not all rows give a size; the values are once, few, many and, for expanded clones, a class.

V gene: TRBV11-2
D gene: -
clone size: -
J gene: TRBJ2-1
CDR3 protein: CASSLVRGPSTNEQFF
CDR3 DNA: TGTGCCAGCAGCTTAGTGCGGGGGCCCTCTACCAATGAGCAGTTCTTC

V gene: TRBV24-1
D gene: TRBD1
clone size: once
J gene: TRBJ2-2
CDR3 protein: CATSDLGSDRAAGELFF
CDR3 DNA: TGTGCCACCAGTGATTTAGGATCGGACAGGGCGGCCGGGGAGCTGTTTTTT

V gene: TRBV21-1
D gene: -
clone size: -
J gene: TRBJ1-1
CDR3 protein: CASSAGYRERRNTEAFF
CDR3 DNA: TGTGCCAGCAGCGCAGGATACAGGGAGAGGCGCAACACTGAAGCTTTCTTT

V gene: TRBV6-4
D gene: -
clone size: -
J gene: TRBJ2-1
CDR3 protein: CASSSGLGSYNEQFF
CDR3 DNA: TGTGCCAGCAGTTCAGGGTTGGGCTCCTACAATGAGCAGTTCTTC

V gene: TRBV7-2
D gene: -
clone size: -
J gene: TRBJ2-2
CDR3 protein: CASTSDSSTGELFF
CDR3 DNA: TGTGCCAGCACCTCGGACAGTAGCACCGGGGAGCTGTTTTTT

V gene: TRBV13
D gene: TRBD1
clone size: once
J gene: TRBJ2-5
CDR3 protein: CASSLKTGIQETQYF
CDR3 DNA: TGTGCCAGCAGCTTAAAGACAGGGATTCAAGAGACCCAGTACTTC

V gene: TRBV19
D gene: -
clone size: -
J gene: TRBJ1-5
CDR3 protein: CASSITNQPQHF
CDR3 DNA: TGTGCCAGTAGTATAACAAATCAGCCCCAGCATTTT

V gene: TRBV24-1
D gene: -
clone size: -
J gene: TRBJ2-1
CDR3 protein: CATSDTNTGNEQFF
CDR3 DNA: TGTGCCACCAGTGACACGAATACAGGGAATGAGCAGTTCTTC

V gene: TRBV5-1
D gene: -
clone size: -
J gene: TRBJ1-6
CDR3 protein: CASSLAGTPYNSPLHF
CDR3 DNA: TGCGCCAGCAGCTTGGCGGGGACACCATATAATTCACCCCTCCACTTT

V gene: TRBV28
D gene: -
clone size: -
J gene: TRBJ1-5
CDR3 protein: CASSPRDGEMWPQHF
CDR3 DNA: TGTGCCAGCAGTCCGCGGGACGGAGAAATGTGGCCCCAGCATTTT

V gene: TRBV21-1
D gene: -
clone size: -
J gene: TRBJ1-1
CDR3 protein: CASSQQGSRDTEAFF
CDR3 DNA: TGTGCCAGCAGCCAACAGGGAAGCCGGGACACTGAAGCTTTCTTT

V gene: TRBV12-5
D gene: -
clone size: -
J gene: TRBJ1-5
CDR3 protein: CASGLDEGVYASNQPQHF
CDR3 DNA: TGTGCTAGTGGTTTGGACGAGGGGGTGTATGCGAGCAATCAGCCCCAGCATTTT

V gene: TRBV5-5
D gene: -
clone size: few
J gene: TRBJ1-3
CDR3 protein: CASSLGQGFLSGNTIYF
CDR3 DNA: TGTGCCAGCAGCTTGGGGCAGGGGTTTCTCTCTGGAAACACCATATATTTT

V gene: TRBV4-1
D gene: -
clone size: -
J gene: TRBJ1-2
CDR3 protein: CASSRGGANNYGYTF
CDR3 DNA: TGCGCCAGCAGCCGGGGTGGGGCTAACAACTATGGCTACACCTTC

V gene: TRBV2
D gene: -
clone size: -
J gene: TRBJ2-5
CDR3 protein: CASRREETQYF
CDR3 DNA: TGTGCCAGCAGGAGGGAAGAGACCCAGTACTTC

V gene: TRBV5-1
D gene: TRBD1
clone size: -
J gene: TRBJ2-3
CDR3 protein: CASSGQGRTDTQYF
CDR3 DNA: TGCGCCAGCAGTGGACAGGGTAGGACAGATACGCAGTATTTT

V gene: TRBV4-2
D gene: TRBD1
clone size: -
J gene: TRBJ1-2
CDR3 protein: CASSQDVSDRVGGYTF
CDR3 DNA: TGTGCCAGCAGCCAAGACGTTAGCGACAGGGTTGGCGGCTACACCTTC

V gene: TRBV3-1/TRBV3-2
D gene: -
clone size: once
J gene: TRBJ1-1
CDR3 protein: CASSQGGRRTEAFF
CDR3 DNA: TGTGCCAGCAGCCAAGGGGGCCGAAGGACTGAAGCTTTCTTT

V gene: TRBV19
D gene: -
clone size: -
J gene: TRBJ2-3
CDR3 protein: CASSIARAGPDTQYF
CDR3 DNA: TGTGCCAGTAGTATAGCCAGGGCCGGCCCAGATACGCAGTATTTT

V gene: TRBV7-9
D gene: -
clone size: -
J gene: TRBJ1-4
CDR3 protein: CASSLTRFYEKLFF
CDR3 DNA: TGTGCCAGCAGCTTAACCAGGTTCTATGAAAAACTGTTTTTT

V gene: TRBV9
D gene: TRBD2
clone size: -
J gene: TRBJ2-5
CDR3 protein: CASSAGTSGGLGETQYF
CDR3 DNA: TGTGCCAGCAGCGCAGGGACTAGCGGGGGTTTAGGAGAGACCCAGTACTTC

V gene: TRBV19
D gene: TRBD1
clone size: -
J gene: TRBJ1-6
CDR3 protein: CASSARDRESPLHF
CDR3 DNA: TGTGCCAGTAGTGCCCGGGACAGGGAATCACCCCTCCACTTT

V gene: TRBV21-1
D gene: -
clone size: -
J gene: TRBJ2-1
CDR3 protein: CASSKETTGGSNEQFF
CDR3 DNA: TGTGCCAGCAGCAAAGAGACTACGGGGGGTTCCAATGAGCAGTTCTTC

V gene: TRBV27
D gene: TRBD1
clone size: -
J gene: TRBJ2-2
CDR3 protein: CASSFGTGPNTGELFF
CDR3 DNA: TGTGCCAGCAGTTTCGGGACAGGGCCGAACACCGGGGAGCTGTTTTTT

V gene: TRBV10-2
D gene: TRBD1
clone size: -
J gene: TRBJ2-2
CDR3 protein: CATSRRGSNTGELFF
CDR3 DNA: TGCGCCACCTCCCGCAGGGGGTCGAACACCGGGGAGCTGTTTTTT

V gene: TRBV2
D gene: TRBD1
clone size: -
J gene: TRBJ2-2
CDR3 protein: CASRWISGQGNTGELFF
CDR3 DNA: TGTGCCAGCAGGTGGATTTCGGGACAGGGTAACACCGGGGAGCTGTTTTTT

V gene: TRBV9
D gene: -
clone size: -
J gene: TRBJ1-6
CDR3 protein: CASSVVGNSPLHF
CDR3 DNA: TGTGCCAGCAGCGTAGTCGGTAATTCACCCCTCCACTTT

V gene: TRBV5-1
D gene: -
clone size: -
J gene: TRBJ1-1
CDR3 protein: CASSLWGGRMQANTEAFF
CDR3 DNA: TGCGCCAGCAGCTTGTGGGGGGGGCGCATGCAGGCGAACACTGAAGCTTTCTTT

V gene: TRBV9
D gene: TRBD2
clone size: -
J gene: TRBJ2-3
CDR3 protein: CASGGLAGDTSTDTQYF
CDR3 DNA: TGTGCCAGCGGCGGACTAGCGGGGGACACTAGCACAGATACGCAGTATTTT